A single sample is the source of the 5 T cell receptor beta chains below, sequenced in a study of blood T cell repertoires in COVID-19. Clones were sequenced by immunoSEQ multiplex PCR, and TCRdb holds only the in-frame ones, with some missing. Among 290,000 or so clones listed, nearly 90% were seen once. The specimen sequenced was PBMCs or T cells enriched from blood (not recorded which). These receptor sequences come from a young woman with acute COVID-19.

V is TRBV15 and J is TRBJ1-5; D perhaps matches TRBD1 (5 bases). Germline V CDR1 and CDR2: LNHNV, YYDKDF (reference sequence). The CDR3 length is 16 residues. Trimming took 3 bases from V and 0 from J, leaving 12 bases between them. The DNA for the CDR3 is TGTGCCACCAGCAGGATGACAGAGTATAGCAATCAGCCCCAGCATTTT. Its translation is CATSRMTEYSNQPQHF.

The chain joins TRBV18 to TRBJ1-2, with D possibly TRBD1 on 5 matching bases. CDR1 is KGHSH and CDR2 is LQKENI in the germline V gene. The germline V and J ends were trimmed by 2 bases and 5 bases, with 15 bases remaining between them. This CDR3 spans 15 amino acids. CDR3 sequence reads: CASSPNVQGRYGYTF. The CDR3 coding sequence is TGTGCCAGCTCACCAAACGTGCAGGGCCGATATGGCTACACCTTC.

This clone was seen only once. The chain employs TRBV5-4 and TRBJ2-1; 12 nucleotides align to TRBD2. Germline V gene sequence: CDR1 SGHNT, CDR2 YYREEE (reference sequence). The CDR3 contains 17 residues. Losses at the gene ends were 4 bases for V and 2 bases for J; bases not matched to a gene: 7. CDR3: CASSPGTSGYTYNEQFF. The CDR3 coding sequence is TGTGCCAGCAGCCCGGGGACTAGCGGGTACACCTACAATGAGCAGTTCTTC.

The rearrangement links TRBV12-3 or TRBV12-4 to TRBJ1-5; possible D gene TRBD1, 5 bases. This CDR3 is built from 12 residues. The ends were cut back, 6 bases at V and 5 bases at J, with 8 bases in the middle. The CDR3 reads CASRQEYQPQHF. DNA of the CDR3: TGTGCCAGCAGACAGGAGTATCAGCCCCAGCATTTT.

This clone is a singleton in its sample. The V call is TRBV5-6, the J call TRBJ1-1; D possibly corresponds to TRBD1 (6 bases). There are 17 residues in the CDR3. Trimming took 4 bases from V and 0 from J, leaving 19 bases between them. The germline V gene encodes CDR1 SGHDT and CDR2 YYEEEE. The CDR3 reads CASSLLRGGHLNTEAFF. The CDR3 coding sequence is TGTGCCAGCAGCCTCTTGAGGGGGGGACACCTGAACACTGAAGCTTTCTTT.